This T cell receptor (beta chain) originates from a study of cytomegalovirus exposure and HLA in healthy donors. With regard to this clone: No antigen is known for it.

60 Vbeta and 13 Jbeta primers were used in PCR. Here immunoSEQ multiplex PCR was the method, and the copy in TCRdb shows in-frame clones only, minus some. The sample contains approximately 97,000 clones, 81% of which appear only once. Regarding the study as a whole: Presence/absence analyses supposed approximately even sequencing depth among donors. Reportedly, diagnosis of cytomegalovirus status by the classifier showed high specificity and sensitivity. Trimming of TCR beta V- and J-genes showed a link, identified in a later analysis, to a missense DCLRE1C variant.

This CDR3 has 14 amino acids. Germline V CDR1 and CDR2: ENHRY, SYGVKD. J gave up 6 bases and V 2 bases, and 6 bases lay outside the gene matches. The receptor was isolated from a middle-aged man in good health and CMV-seropositive. V usage is TRBV10-3 and J usage is TRBJ2-7; 8 nucleotides match TRBD2. Sequenced input: PBMCs. The DNA of the CDR3 is TGTGCCATCAGTGAGACGGGAGGGTGGAGCGAGCAGTACTTC. Translating it yields CAISETGGWSEQYF.